The sequence of this T cell receptor beta chain was determined in a study of early T cells in non-severe SARS-CoV-2 infection. Individual cDNA molecules received unique molecular identifiers during library preparation. TCRdb used MiXCR to reprocess the 5' RACE reads, holding one entry per CDR3 protein. The sample records more than 45,000 distinct CDR3 sequences, approximately 8% being singletons. V was clipped by 6 bases and J by 5 bases, with 12 bases between them. CDR1 is SEHNR, CDR2 FQNEAQ, per germline (reference sequence). The length of the CDR3 is 13 residues. The chain has TRBV7-9 and TRBJ2-3, with D unresolved. The clonotype was recovered from an adult who was a healthcare worker with PCR-confirmed SARS-CoV-2 infection or an uninfected control (not recorded which). The sample comprised whole blood. Here the CDR3 DNA reads TGTGCCAGCAGTATCCCGGCCGAAGATACGCAGTATTTT. It encodes CASSIPAEDTQYF.